Following are 24 T cell receptor beta chains from one sample sequenced in a study of siplizumab effects on memory and regulatory T cells. Data came from immunoSEQ multiplex PCR; TCRdb stores just in-frame clones and leaves some out. This table has tens of thousands of clones, more than 95% appearing once. The sample consisted of naive CD4+ T cells sorted from blood. The receptors were sampled from a human donor in good health.

The V gene is TRBV12-5, the J gene TRBJ2-1; unclear D gene. The CDR3 consists of 13 residues. V was cut by 2 bases and J by 8 bases, with 10 bases left in between. Germline V CDR1 and CDR2: LGHNT, FRNRAP. DNA for the CDR3: TGTGCTAGTGGTTTGACCTCGTTGGATGAGCAGTTCTTC. It specifies CASGLTSLDEQFF. Looking up the rest from reference TRBV12-5 and TRBJ2-1 gives the full variable domain: DARVTQTPRHKVTEMGQEVTMRCQPILGHNTVFWYRQTMMQGLELLAYFRNRAPLDDSGMPKDRFSAEMPDATLATLKIQPSEPRDSAVYFCASGLTSLDEQFFGPGTRLTVL.

The chain is built from TRBV11-2 and TRBJ2-5; D gene unclear. The V end lost 2 bases, the J end lost 5 bases, and 6 bases lay between the germline ends. The germline gives CDR1 SGHAT, CDR2 FQNNGV. The CDR3 contains 12 residues. The CDR3 DNA is TGTGCCAGCAGCTTACTCTTGGAGACCCAGTACTTC. It yields the protein CASSLLLETQYF.

The V and J genes are TRBV6-8 and TRBJ2-5; 7 nucleotides line up with TRBD1. Looked up from germline, CDR1 is MNHGY and CDR2 is SAAAGT. CDR3 length: 13 residues. Trimming at V came to 4 bases and at J to 4 bases, leaving 3 bases not matched to a gene. The DNA for the CDR3 is TGTGCCAGCAGTTCCACAGGGGTAGAGACCCAGTACTTC. The encoded protein is CASSSTGVETQYF.

The chain joins TRBV7-3 to TRBJ2-5; D is uncertain. The CDR3 is 13 residues long. Per the germline V gene, CDR1 is SGHTA and CDR2 is FQGTGA. V lost 1 base, J lost 3 bases, and 6 bases lay in between. CDR3 sequence reads: CASSLIREETQYF. The CDR3 DNA reads TGTGCCAGCAGCTTAATAAGGGAAGAGACCCAGTACTTC.

The chain recombines TRBV11-3 with TRBJ2-5; the match to TRBD2 covers 11 bases. Germline assignment: CDR1 SGHNT and CDR2 YENEEA. The J segment lost 5 bases and the V segment lost 9 bases, leaving 14 bases of the junction unmatched. This CDR3 is 16 amino acids long. The CDR3: CARRLNSGGALETQYF. As DNA, the CDR3 is TGTGCCAGGCGCCTAAATAGCGGGGGGGCTTTGGAGACCCAGTACTTC.

The chain couples TRBV7-2 to TRBJ2-5, with 8 bases that match TRBD2. The CDR3 contains 13 residues. CDR1 is SGHTA, CDR2 FQGNSA, per germline. The V gene end was trimmed by 5 bases and the J gene end by 5 bases; junction bases not matched to a gene: 4. The CDR3 region is CASSGGGRETQYF. CDR3 in DNA: TGTGCCAGCAGCGGCGGGGGGAGGGAGACCCAGTACTTC.

This clone was detected once. The chain employs TRBV30 and TRBJ2-5, with TRBD2 matching over 11 bases. The V segment lost 0 bases and the J segment 4 bases; nucleotides outside the gene matches: 4. Germline lookup yields CDR1 GTSNPN and CDR2 SVGIG (reference sequence). The CDR3 totals 15 residues. This CDR3 is CAWSVGLAGGETQYF. Here the CDR3 DNA reads TGTGCCTGGAGTGTAGGGCTAGCGGGGGGAGAGACCCAGTACTTC.

V and J are TRBV6-1 and TRBJ2-5; weak D call: TRBD2 (7 bases). The CDR3 covers 14 residues. Trimming removed 1 base at V and 5 bases at J, with 11 bases between. Per germline, CDR1 MNHNS and CDR2 SASEGT. The CDR3 is CASSEGGGWETQYF. As DNA, the CDR3 is TGTGCCAGCAGTGAAGGGGGGGGCTGGGAGACCCAGTACTTC.

The rearrangement links TRBV5-1 to TRBJ2-1; TRBD1 matches 7 bases. V dropped 7 bases and J dropped 8; count of bases not matched to a gene: 12. Germline values: CDR1 SGHRS, CDR2 YFSETQ. The CDR3 has 14 residues. CDR3 loop: CASFMGQIFDEQFF. The CDR3, as DNA: TGCGCCAGCTTTATGGGACAGATCTTCGATGAGCAGTTCTTC.

The CDR3 protein is CASSFRPTDTEAFF. The CDR3 DNA is TGTGCCAGCAGTTTTCGGCCGACAGACACTGAAGCTTTCTTT. The V gene is TRBV6-1, the J gene TRBJ1-1; D possibly corresponds to TRBD1 (5 bases). The germline CDR1 and CDR2 sequences are MNHNS and SASEGT. The CDR3 length is 14 residues. V was pared by 5 bases and J by 3 bases, with 13 bases between.

The chain carries TRBV20-1 and TRBJ2-5; D gene ambiguous. Trimming took 5 bases from V and 4 from J, leaving 8 bases between them. This CDR3 is 11 amino acids long. CDR1 and CDR2 from the germline V gene are DFQATT and SNEGSKA (reference sequence). CDR3 region: CSAESGETQYF. The CDR3 DNA is TGCAGTGCTGAGTCGGGAGAGACCCAGTACTTC.

The chain has TRBV19 and TRBJ1-2; possibly TRBD1 for D (6 bases). V dropped 4 bases and J dropped 4 bases, with 16 bases sitting between them. The CDR3 totals 15 residues. Looked up from germline, CDR1 is LNHDA and CDR2 is SQIVND (reference sequence). CDR3 residues: CASSRLRGDGYGYTF. The CDR3 coding sequence is TGTGCCAGTAGTAGACTAAGGGGGGACGGCTATGGCTACACCTTC.

The gene calls are TRBV19 and TRBJ2-1; D is perhaps TRBD2 (6 bases). CDR1 is LNHDA and CDR2 is SQIVND in the germline V gene (reference sequence). This CDR3 region has 15 residues. Trimming removed 6 bases from V and 3 bases from J, with 15 bases in between. DNA of the CDR3: TGTGCCAGTAGCTCCCGGCGGGGAAACTACAATGAGCAGTTCTTC. This encodes CASSSRRGNYNEQFF.

This clone occurred once. CDR3 loop: CASSWTGGETQYF. CDR3 DNA sequence: TGTGCCAGCTCTTGGACAGGTGGAGAGACCCAGTACTTC. The genes are TRBV18 and TRBJ2-5, with TRBD1 matching 7 bases. Germline-derived CDR1 and CDR2 are KGHSH and LQKENI. The CDR3 has 13 residues. Trimming at V came to 6 bases and at J to 4 bases, leaving 5 bases not matched to a gene.

V usage is TRBV6-1 and J usage is TRBJ2-1; TRBD2 is a possible D gene (5 bases). The CDR3 runs to 15 residues. With 7 bases removed from V and 9 bases from J, the gap between germline ends came to 22 bases. Germline-derived CDR1 and CDR2 are MNHNS and SASEGT. This CDR3 reads CASTPSSGIGVEQFF. The CDR3 coding sequence is TGTGCCAGCACCCCTAGCTCCGGAATAGGTGTTGAGCAGTTCTTC.

This clone was seen just once. This chain links TRBV4-1 with TRBJ2-3, with no clear D. Germline V gene lookup returns CDR1 MGHRA and CDR2 YSYEKL. The CDR3 is 15 residues long. With 3 bases removed from V and 5 bases from J, the gap between germline ends came to 15 bases. CDR3 region: CASSHGTALKDTQYF. For the CDR3, the DNA is TGCGCCAGCAGCCATGGAACTGCACTAAAAGATACGCAGTATTTT.

The chain carries TRBV5-1 and TRBJ1-6; D may be TRBD1 (5 bases). The CDR3 spans 15 residues. CDR1 and CDR2 (germline): SGHRS, YFSETQ. V was pared by 4 bases and J by 7 bases, with 15 bases between. The chain's CDR3 is CASSAGDGRNSPLHF. In nucleotides, the CDR3 is TGCGCCAGCAGCGCCGGGGACGGCAGAAATTCACCCCTCCACTTT.

The chain recombines TRBV20-1 with TRBJ2-3, with D possibly being TRBD1 or TRBD2 (5 bases each). Trimming took off 6 bases at V and 4 bases at J, with 8 bases between the two ends. Germline values: CDR1 DFQATT, CDR2 SNEGSKA (reference sequence). The length of the CDR3 is 11 residues. CDR3 region: CSASGPDTQYF. Here the CDR3 DNA reads TGCAGTGCCTCGGGGCCAGATACGCAGTATTTT.

The chain has TRBV5-1 and TRBJ1-1; 7 bases line up with TRBD1. The CDR3 is made up of 17 amino acids. The germline gives CDR1 SGHRS, CDR2 YFSETQ. J lost 4 bases, V lost 3 bases, and 15 bases had no gene match. CDR3 residues: CASSYRQGFLGATEAFF. CDR3 nucleotides: TGCGCCAGCAGCTATAGACAGGGATTTTTAGGGGCCACTGAAGCTTTCTTT.

For the CDR3, the DNA is TGCAGCGTCCAGGGGAGCAATCAGCCCCAGCATTTT. The encoded protein is CSVQGSNQPQHF. The chain employs TRBV29-1 and TRBJ1-5; a possible D gene is TRBD1 (6 bases). The germline V gene encodes CDR1 SQVTM and CDR2 ANQGSEA. The V end was cut by 6 bases, the J end by 1 base, with 7 bases between. CDR3 length: 12 amino acids.

With regard to this clone: A read error may account for a junction end that differs from germline. This chain uses TRBV29-1 with TRBJ2-5; D tentatively reads TRBD1 or TRBD2 (5 bases each). The germline gives CDR1 SQVTM, CDR2 ANQGSEA. This CDR3 is built from 16 residues. CDR3 coding DNA: TGCAGCGCTGAACGTCCATCCCGGGACCCTCAAGAGACCCAGTACTTC. Its protein is CSAERPSRDPQETQYF.

CDR3 sequence (DNA): TGTGCCAGCAGAACAGACCTAGGCAGGGCGGTAGAAGGCTACACCTTC. Translating it yields CASRTDLGRAVEGYTF. This chain joins TRBV28 and TRBJ1-2; D is possibly TRBD1 (5 bases). The V end was cut by 6 bases, the J end by 8 bases, with 25 bases between. The CDR3 spans 16 residues. CDR1 is MDHEN, CDR2 SYDVKM, per germline.

This chain connects TRBV5-5 to TRBJ1-1; D is undetermined. This CDR3 region has 11 residues. In germline, CDR1 is SGHKS, CDR2 YYEKEE (reference sequence). The ends were cut back, 4 bases at V and 7 bases at J, with 8 bases in the middle. CDR3 sequence reads: CASSREFEAFF. CDR3 DNA sequence: TGTGCCAGCAGCCGGGAGTTTGAAGCTTTCTTT.

CDR3 DNA sequence: TGCAGTGCTCCTACAGGGGGCCAAGCTTTCTTT. Translated: CSAPTGGQAFF. The chain has TRBV20-1 and TRBJ1-1; TRBD1 matches 9 bases. J lost 9 bases, V lost 5 bases, and 4 bases had no gene match. Germline assignment: CDR1 DFQATT and CDR2 SNEGSKA (reference sequence). The CDR3 is made up of 11 amino acids.